Listed below are T cell receptor beta chains from one sample, sequenced in a study of control samples from healthy donors and cancer patients. Method: immunoSEQ multiplex PCR; TCRdb's copy keeps in-frame clones and lacks some. The repertoire includes approximately 88,000 clones, roughly nine tenths of them detected once, and around 0.9% sits in the top ten. Specimen: blood. The source of these receptors is a woman aged 25 to 39 in good health. Both conserved end residues are part of each CDR3. The D gene is left open where the match is weak. The size of a clone is reported for some rows only, either as once, few or many, or as a class for expanded clones.

DNA: TGCGCCAGCAGCCCAACCGGGACAGGCCCCAGGGGCTACACCTTC
CDR3: CASSPTGTGPRGYTF
J: TRBJ1-2
V: TRBV5-1
size: -
D: TRBD1

DNA: TGTGCCAGCAGCTCGAAGAGACAGGGTTATGGCTACACCTTC
CDR3: CASSSKRQGYGYTF
J: TRBJ1-2
V: TRBV11-2
size: -
D: TRBD1

DNA: TGTGCTAGTGGTTTAGAGAAAGCGGCCGTAGCAACTAATGAAAAACTGTTTTTT
CDR3: CASGLEKAAVATNEKLFF
J: TRBJ1-4
V: TRBV12-5
size: -
D: -

DNA: TGTGCCAGCAGATTCATCAACCATAGAGAACAGGGGGAGCTGTTTTTT
CDR3: CASRFINHREQGELFF
J: TRBJ2-2
V: TRBV21-1
size: -
D: -

DNA: TGCGCCAGCACCTACCGGGAGGCAGGGTTAACTCCGCGCACAGATACGCAGTATTTT
CDR3: CASTYREAGLTPRTDTQYF
J: TRBJ2-3
V: TRBV5-1
size: -
D: TRBD2

DNA: TGTGCCAGCAGTTTGGTCCGGGTCAGCACAGATACGCAGTATTTT
CDR3: CASSLVRVSTDTQYF
J: TRBJ2-3
V: TRBV28
size: once
D: -

DNA: TGTGCCTGGAGTGTCAATAGCAATCAGCCCCAGCATTTT
CDR3: CAWSVNSNQPQHF
J: TRBJ1-5
V: TRBV30
size: once
D: -

DNA: TGCGCCAGCAGCCCCCGACAGCGCCCCGGGGAGCTGTTTTTT
CDR3: CASSPRQRPGELFF
J: TRBJ2-2
V: TRBV5-1
size: -
D: -

DNA: TGTGCCAGCAGGCAGGGGCAGGGGGCGCTCTATGGCTACACCTTC
CDR3: CASRQGQGALYGYTF
J: TRBJ1-2
V: TRBV2
size: -
D: TRBD1

DNA: TGTGCCAGCAGCTTAGAACTAGCGGGGGCGGGAAATGAGCAGTTCTTC
CDR3: CASSLELAGAGNEQFF
J: TRBJ2-1
V: TRBV7-8
size: -
D: TRBD2

DNA: TGTGCCAGCAGTGAATCGGGGCACCTTAATGAAAAACTGTTTTTT
CDR3: CASSESGHLNEKLFF
J: TRBJ1-4
V: TRBV25-1
size: -
D: -

DNA: TGTGCCAGCAGCTCTTCATCGGGGTATGGCTACACCTTC
CDR3: CASSSSSGYGYTF
J: TRBJ1-2
V: TRBV12-3/TRBV12-4
size: -
D: -

DNA: TGTGCCAGCAGCTCCGACAGGGCTCAGCCCCAGCATTTT
CDR3: CASSSDRAQPQHF
J: TRBJ1-5
V: TRBV7-2
size: few
D: TRBD1

DNA: TGTGCCAGTAGTATGACAGGGGCGGACTATGGCTACACCTTC
CDR3: CASSMTGADYGYTF
J: TRBJ1-2
V: TRBV19
size: few
D: TRBD1

DNA: TGTGCCAGCAGTGCCCTGGGGGCAGGGGAGGGTCGGACCCAGTACTTC
CDR3: CASSALGAGEGRTQYF
J: TRBJ2-5
V: TRBV28
size: -
D: -

DNA: TGTGCCAGCAGACGACAGGGGACCGGTGGAAACACCATATATTTT
CDR3: CASRRQGTGGNTIYF
J: TRBJ1-3
V: TRBV6-5
size: -
D: TRBD1

DNA: TGTGCCAGCAGCCGCGGGAGCGGGGGGCCTGCCCAAGAGACCCAGTACTTC
CDR3: CASSRGSGGPAQETQYF
J: TRBJ2-5
V: TRBV14
size: -
D: TRBD2

DNA: TGTGCCAGCAGTTTTCCGGGCTCCCCAGGCACAGATACGCAGTATTTT
CDR3: CASSFPGSPGTDTQYF
J: TRBJ2-3
V: TRBV28
size: -
D: -

DNA: TGTGCCACCAGTGGAGGGTTAGGGAATGGCTACACCTTC
CDR3: CATSGGLGNGYTF
J: TRBJ1-2
V: TRBV24-1
size: -
D: -

DNA: TGTGCCAGCGAACAGGGACACCCCAATCAGCCCCAGCATTTT
CDR3: CASEQGHPNQPQHF
J: TRBJ1-5
V: TRBV28
size: -
D: -

DNA: TGTGCCAGCAGTACCCGGAGTAATGGCTACACCTTC
CDR3: CASSTRSNGYTF
J: TRBJ1-2
V: TRBV12-3/TRBV12-4
size: -
D: -

DNA: TGTGCCAGTACCGACCCGGGAGTTCGGGTCACTGAAGCTTTCTTT
CDR3: CASTDPGVRVTEAFF
J: TRBJ1-1
V: TRBV19
size: -
D: -

DNA: TGTGCCAGTAGTATTGATTGGATGGGCTACACCTTC
CDR3: CASSIDWMGYTF
J: TRBJ1-2
V: TRBV19
size: once
D: -

DNA: TGTGCCAGCAGCTTAGGAGGGTTTAACTATGGCTACACCTTC
CDR3: CASSLGGFNYGYTF
J: TRBJ1-2
V: TRBV7-8
size: -
D: -

DNA: TGTGCCAGCAGCCATCCGGGACAGGGGGCGGTCGAGCAGTACTTC
CDR3: CASSHPGQGAVEQYF
J: TRBJ2-7
V: TRBV4-2
size: -
D: TRBD1

DNA: TGCGCCAGCAGCCCTCCTAGGGGACAGGCGGCCTACGAACAGTACTTC
CDR3: CASSPPRGQAAYEQYF
J: TRBJ2-7
V: TRBV4-1
size: -
D: TRBD1

DNA: TGTGCCAGTAAGCAGGCTAGCGGGGGCCAGCAGTTCTTC
CDR3: CASKQASGGQQFF
J: TRBJ2-1
V: TRBV19
size: -
D: TRBD2

DNA: TGTGCCACCAGTGATTCGACAGGGGTAGAGACCCAGTACTTC
CDR3: CATSDSTGVETQYF
J: TRBJ2-5
V: TRBV24-1
size: once
D: TRBD1

DNA: TGTGCCAGCAGTGGCATGATAGGATATGGCTACACCTTC
CDR3: CASSGMIGYGYTF
J: TRBJ1-2
V: TRBV25-1
size: -
D: -

DNA: TGTGCCAGCAGCTTTGGGACAGGCTCACGAGATACGCAGTATTTT
CDR3: CASSFGTGSRDTQYF
J: TRBJ2-3
V: TRBV11-3
size: -
D: TRBD1

DNA: TGTGCCAGCCGTGGAGGAGGGTCCGGTTCTCTGTCACCCCTCCACTTT
CDR3: CASRGGGSGSLSPLHF
J: TRBJ1-6
V: TRBV19
size: once
D: -

DNA: TGTGCCAGCAGCTTAGATTCTGTACGGGACCGAACCTACGAGCAGTACTTC
CDR3: CASSLDSVRDRTYEQYF
J: TRBJ2-7
V: TRBV7-9
size: -
D: -

DNA: TGTGCCAGCTCACCACCTGGGATCTACAATGAGCAGTTCTTC
CDR3: CASSPPGIYNEQFF
J: TRBJ2-1
V: TRBV18
size: -
D: -

DNA: TGTGCCAGCAGCTGGGGGGACAGAGGGAATAATGAAAAACTGTTTTTT
CDR3: CASSWGDRGNNEKLFF
J: TRBJ1-4
V: TRBV5-8
size: few
D: TRBD1

DNA: TGTGCCAGCAGCTCAGGCGGTCAGCCCCAGCATTTT
CDR3: CASSSGGQPQHF
J: TRBJ1-5
V: TRBV5-6
size: -
D: -

DNA: TGTGCCACCAGCACCTGGGACAGGAGAAACACCGGGGAGCTGTTTTTT
CDR3: CATSTWDRRNTGELFF
J: TRBJ2-2
V: TRBV15
size: -
D: TRBD1

DNA: TGCGCCAGCAGCTTGGCGGCAGATCCTAACTATGGCTACACCTTC
CDR3: CASSLAADPNYGYTF
J: TRBJ1-2
V: TRBV5-1
size: -
D: -

DNA: TGTGCCAGCAGTGAAAATTACATGGGCACTGAAGCTTTCTTT
CDR3: CASSENYMGTEAFF
J: TRBJ1-1
V: TRBV6-1
size: -
D: -

DNA: TGCAGCGTTGGCAGGGCAGGGAATGAGCAGTTCTTC
CDR3: CSVGRAGNEQFF
J: TRBJ2-1
V: TRBV29-1
size: few
D: -

DNA: TGTGCCAGCTCACCGGGACAGGGAATCTACGAGCAGTACTTC
CDR3: CASSPGQGIYEQYF
J: TRBJ2-7
V: TRBV18
size: -
D: TRBD1

DNA: TGTGCCAGCAGGTCCAGGGGCCCAACTAATGAAAAACTGTTTTTT
CDR3: CASRSRGPTNEKLFF
J: TRBJ1-4
V: TRBV2
size: -
D: -

DNA: TGTGCCAGCAGCGTAGCACAGTACAATGAGCAGTTCTTC
CDR3: CASSVAQYNEQFF
J: TRBJ2-1
V: TRBV9
size: -
D: -

DNA: TGCGCCAGCACCGAGAGGCTCAGGGGAACCGGGGAGCTGTTTTTT
CDR3: CASTERLRGTGELFF
J: TRBJ2-2
V: TRBV5-1
size: -
D: -

DNA: TGTGCCAGCAGCCAGGTTAAAGTTCCCCAAGAGACCCAGTACTTC
CDR3: CASSQVKVPQETQYF
J: TRBJ2-5
V: TRBV11-2
size: -
D: -

DNA: TGTGCCAGCCGTAAGGACAGGGGTGGGGAAAAACTGTTTTTT
CDR3: CASRKDRGGEKLFF
J: TRBJ1-4
V: TRBV6-5
size: -
D: TRBD1

DNA: TGTGCCAGTAGTCCCGGCGGTGGAGGCACAGATACGCAGTATTTT
CDR3: CASSPGGGGTDTQYF
J: TRBJ2-3
V: TRBV19
size: -
D: -

DNA: TGTGCCAGCAGCAAAGAGGGCGGGGGGACCTACGAGCAGTACTTC
CDR3: CASSKEGGGTYEQYF
J: TRBJ2-7
V: TRBV13
size: medium-sized
D: TRBD2

DNA: TGTGCCAGCAGATCGGGCGTAAAAGAGACCCAGTACTTC
CDR3: CASRSGVKETQYF
J: TRBJ2-5
V: TRBV5-5
size: -
D: -

DNA: TGTGCCAGCAGTACATCTTACGAGCAGTACTTC
CDR3: CASSTSYEQYF
J: TRBJ2-7
V: TRBV25-1
size: -
D: -

DNA: TGTGCCAGCAGTTCCCCCCAAGCGGGACGAGCTTCCGGGGAGCTGTTTTTT
CDR3: CASSSPQAGRASGELFF
J: TRBJ2-2
V: TRBV27
size: -
D: TRBD2

DNA: TGTGCCAGCAGCCCCAACCACCGTTATAATTCACCCCTCCACTTT
CDR3: CASSPNHRYNSPLHF
J: TRBJ1-6
V: TRBV6-5
size: -
D: -

DNA: TGTGCCAGCAGCTCTCGCCGCGGGCAGAACACTGAAGCTTTCTTT
CDR3: CASSSRRGQNTEAFF
J: TRBJ1-1
V: TRBV3-1/TRBV3-2
size: -
D: -

DNA: TGTGCCTGGGACATTGGAAACACCATATATTTT
CDR3: CAWDIGNTIYF
J: TRBJ1-3
V: TRBV30
size: -
D: -